This entry describes one T cell receptor (beta chain). Its target is not known. The data belong to a study of graft-versus-host responses after intestinal transplantation. Study-level background: Transplant types were multivisceral, liver-intestinal, or isolated intestinal. Anti-thymocyte globulin was used for induction in all recipients, who then took tacrolimus and steroids for approximately 3 years. Study observations and caveats: There was an association between peak levels of circulating GvH clones and early post-transplant HvG declines.

Here immunoSEQ multiplex PCR was the method, and the copy in TCRdb shows in-frame clones only, minus some. The sample has around 130,000 clones, just over 90% seen once. Germline V gives CDR1 SGHTA, CDR2 FQGNSA. The CDR3 is 16 amino acids. J was trimmed by 7 bases and V by 6 bases; bases with no gene match: 12. The TCR comes from a human donor who received an intestinal transplant. The sample was unstimulated CD4+ T cells sorted from spleen or lymph node cells, taken before intestinal transplant. The genes are TRBV7-2 and TRBJ1-6; 7 positions agree with TRBD1. CDR3 loop: CASRYTTGQPNSPLHF. In DNA form, the CDR3 reads TGTGCCAGCAGATACACTACGGGACAGCCGAATTCACCCCTCCACTTT.